This T cell receptor (beta chain) appears in the sequencing data of a study of blood T cell repertoires in COVID-19. Study-wide context: Specimens from acute and convalescent COVID-19 originated in the United States, Italy and Spain. In each case, the material was cDNA or gDNA derived from T cells, B-cell-depleted T cells, or PBMCs.

In the authors' workflow: Reference gene primer amplification gave estimated nucleated cell counts. Repertoires were generated with immunoSEQ multiplex PCR, while TCRdb's copy carries only in-frame clones and drops some. Clone size and V and J calls were adopted from that table, with D and trimming inferred from the DNA. The sample has about 45,000 clones, 90% seen once. Germline V lookup: CDR1 MDHEN, CDR2 SYDVKM. This CDR3 is built from 10 residues. The germline V and J ends were trimmed by 6 bases and 6 bases, with 4 bases remaining between them. This receptor was identified in a human donor in a cohort sampled during active COVID-19. Material for sequencing was peripheral blood. This chain uses TRBV28 with TRBJ2-3; no firm D call. CDR3: CASRSDTQYF. DNA of the CDR3: TGTGCCAGCAGATCTGATACGCAGTATTTT.